A selection of T cell receptor beta chains follows, all from one sample in a study of blood T cells in healthy people across ages. Each CDR3 protein gets one entry after TCRdb re-called the 5' RACE reads with MiXCR. Found here are some 690,000 distinct CDR3 sequences, over 20% of them singletons; the top ten hold about 22%. Source material: blood. These receptors originate from a man aged 65 to 79 in good health. The conserved cysteine and the conserved F or W are not part of the CDR3 here. The order of the fields is V gene, CDR3 length, CDR3 protein.

TRBV4-3	13	ASSQEPGENTEAF
TRBV13	13	ASSFDGRGAYGYT
TRBV3-1	16	ASSHPRSGTSGGNEQF
TRBV9	14	ASSVGIVGQNYGYT
TRBV12-3/TRBV12-4	12	ASTGISRNSPLH
TRBV3-1	11	ASSSSGLEGQY
TRBV29-1	10	SVEDLREGYT
TRBV12-3/TRBV12-4	12	ANSLNGGGPEAF
TRBV7-2	10	ASSSVGETQY
TRBV9	13	ASSVGGASRNIQY
TRBV21-1	13	ASSIMGPGDRGYT
TRBV12-3/TRBV12-4	14	ASSLAQGGAYNEQF
TRBV7-8	13	ASSLVGTGTDTQY
TRBV28	12	ASRLTGAMYGYT
TRBV27	11	ASSFRGNTETF
TRBV12-3/TRBV12-4	11	ASSFPAGDLRF
TRBV3-1	14	ASSQQTPNGADEQF
TRBV29-1	13	SVDLFVGQRETQY
TRBV3-1	11	ASMGEVTGELF
TRBV6-5	12	ASRPPGQHYGYT
TRBV14	13	ASSRSGGAGDTQY
TRBV29-1	12	SVEDSQGLGVQY
TRBV5-1	14	ASSLGSQGSRSPLH
TRBV3-1	13	ASSQGDRRLYGYT
TRBV10-3	11	ATRGGSRYEQY
TRBV28	11	ASSLGLGQTQY
TRBV7-6	13	ASSSSSGRGDTQY
TRBV4-3	18	ASSQVPGTSGLGPLNEQF
TRBV25-1	12	ASSVASLSDTQY
TRBV19	11	ASWSQMNTEAF
TRBV29-1	15	SVTGGLAGVSYDEQF
TRBV19	13	ASSPPGQGEETQY
TRBV12-3/TRBV12-4	13	ASSSEGGGTDTQY
TRBV20-1	12	SAISSGRAGEQF
TRBV5-1	14	ASSLAVTSGPDTQY
TRBV2	13	ASSELAGVPDTQY
TRBV29-1	11	SVARGGNQPQH
TRBV6-6	12	ASSTTGLGQPQH
TRBV20-1	13	SARDYSPTTDTQY
TRBV7-2	14	ASSFAGTGGFNEQF
TRBV5-1	13	ASSLVGGQQDTQY
TRBV30	10	AWSVQHYGYT
TRBV10-3	12	AIAGLADYNEQF
TRBV3-1	13	ASSRPGGDDTEAF
TRBV20-1	11	SAEPDNLPIQY
TRBV3-1	12	ASSQDRTVHGYT
TRBV19	13	ASVRTTTTNYGYT
TRBV12-3/TRBV12-4	15	ASRTFGRVGVRSEAF
TRBV12-3/TRBV12-4	14	ASSQGFDRATGELF
TRBV27	13	ASSLGISSYNEQF
TRBV6-2/TRBV6-3	13	ASSQSTGPTDTQY
TRBV3-1	19	ASSLKTAPGLAVLEQETQY
TRBV4-3	18	ASSQELVLGLAATYNEQF
TRBV28	15	ASTELPSSPSRGTQY
TRBV6-1	11	ASRDSAADTQY
TRBV6-1	11	ASRGASPYEQY
TRBV2	13	ASSEQGLPSGEQY
TRBV11-2	14	ACSLVFGGFNEKLF